This is a list of T cell receptor beta chains from one sample in a study of low-dose radiotherapy and immunotherapy resistance in tumors. TCRdb ran MiXCR on the reads and lists one entry per CDR3 protein. Of tens of thousands of distinct CDR3 sequences in the sample, around 25% were seen once. The sequences come from PBMCs, collected before treatment. Every receptor here comes from a male donor with prostate cancer. Each CDR3 is given with its conserved first and last residue.

CDR3aa: CASSSEAAASRTQYF; v_gene: TRBV7-2; j_gene: TRBJ2-5
CDR3aa: CASSESGQSDQPQHF; v_gene: TRBV6-6; j_gene: TRBJ1-5
CDR3aa: CASSSRGGSGANVLTF; v_gene: TRBV28; j_gene: TRBJ2-6
CDR3aa: CASSLGVAGSYNEQFF; v_gene: TRBV27; j_gene: TRBJ2-1
CDR3aa: CASSQATGAKYNEQFF; v_gene: TRBV4-3; j_gene: TRBJ2-1
CDR3aa: CSARTGRDLWNTGELFF; v_gene: TRBV20-1; j_gene: TRBJ2-2
CDR3aa: CSARTGKGDEQYF; v_gene: TRBV20-1; j_gene: TRBJ2-7
CDR3aa: CATSGDRVGDQPQHF; v_gene: TRBV28; j_gene: TRBJ1-5
CDR3aa: CASSVDQNEQFF; v_gene: TRBV9; j_gene: TRBJ2-1
CDR3aa: CASSTHRGSDYEQYF; v_gene: TRBV12-3/TRBV12-4; j_gene: TRBJ2-7
CDR3aa: CASSLLAGGYISHNEQFF; v_gene: TRBV6-5; j_gene: TRBJ2-1
CDR3aa: CASSLLPGTGELFF; v_gene: TRBV5-1; j_gene: TRBJ2-2
CDR3aa: CASSKGDWREGPLPYTQYF; v_gene: TRBV21-1; j_gene: TRBJ2-3
CDR3aa: CASSYGNTEAFF; v_gene: TRBV11-2; j_gene: TRBJ1-1
CDR3aa: CASSLAQIQETQYF; v_gene: TRBV5-4; j_gene: TRBJ2-5
CDR3aa: CASSAEGNQPQHF; v_gene: TRBV2; j_gene: TRBJ1-5
CDR3aa: CASSIVQGNYNEQFF; v_gene: TRBV7-9; j_gene: TRBJ2-1
CDR3aa: CASSLSSDHLEAFF; v_gene: TRBV7-3; j_gene: TRBJ1-1
CDR3aa: CASTNQTSMYLCASSPEVTDEQFF; v_gene: TRBV5-4; j_gene: TRBJ2-1
CDR3aa: CSARGGPDWPQHF; v_gene: TRBV20-1; j_gene: TRBJ1-5
CDR3aa: CAITRQGAGEQYF; v_gene: TRBV10-3; j_gene: TRBJ2-7
CDR3aa: CASSYSTLDFNEQFF; v_gene: TRBV6-2/TRBV6-3; j_gene: TRBJ2-1
CDR3aa: CASREGLARTYEQYF; v_gene: TRBV2; j_gene: TRBJ2-7
CDR3aa: CASGGRTSYEQYF; v_gene: TRBV3-1; j_gene: -
CDR3aa: CASSGDNGSPLHF; v_gene: TRBV2; j_gene: TRBJ1-6
CDR3aa: CASSPRRGQGNTEAFF; v_gene: TRBV19; j_gene: TRBJ1-1
CDR3aa: CSATGQTYEQYF; v_gene: TRBV20-1; j_gene: TRBJ2-7
CDR3aa: CASSRNLETQYF; v_gene: TRBV28; j_gene: TRBJ2-5
CDR3aa: CASSVGGVGANVRTF; v_gene: TRBV9; j_gene: TRBJ2-6
CDR3aa: CASRNQLAGGPDEQFF; v_gene: TRBV6-2/TRBV6-3; j_gene: TRBJ2-1
CDR3aa: CSASREINYGYTF; v_gene: TRBV20-1; j_gene: TRBJ1-2
CDR3aa: CASSLLAAASTDTQYF; v_gene: TRBV28; j_gene: TRBJ2-3
CDR3aa: CATGRTGGLSTEAFF; v_gene: TRBV28; j_gene: TRBJ1-1
CDR3aa: CASSPRQGTNEKLFF; v_gene: TRBV18; j_gene: TRBJ1-4
CDR3aa: CASSLRGGDGYTF; v_gene: TRBV7-8; j_gene: TRBJ1-2
CDR3aa: CASSDSGRKDTQYF; v_gene: TRBV10-2; j_gene: TRBJ2-3
CDR3aa: CASSHRGPSGRTETQYF; v_gene: TRBV3-1; j_gene: TRBJ2-5
CDR3aa: CASQDDDNSPLHF; v_gene: TRBV5-1; j_gene: TRBJ1-6
CDR3aa: CASSDPGTGGNQPQHF; v_gene: TRBV25-1; j_gene: TRBJ1-5